These 24 T cell receptor beta chains were all obtained from the same sample, sequenced in a study of T cell repertoires in cytomegalovirus infection. TCRdb ran MiXCR on the reads and lists one entry per CDR3 protein. The sample lists some 440,000 distinct CDR3 sequences, around 32% occurring once. Sequencing used PBMCs. The receptors were gathered from a human donor in good health (CMV status not recorded). Some clones in this sample may be carry-over from other donors' samples.

This clonotype was seen a handful of times. V and J are TRBV7-2 and TRBJ1-6; D may be TRBD1 (6 bases). V lost 4 bases and J lost 7, with 14 bases in between. Germline V CDR1 and CDR2: SGHTA, FQGNSA. This CDR3 spans 15 amino acids. The CDR3 DNA follows: TGTGCCAGCAGCTCGAGTCGTCAGGGGAATTCACCCCTCCACTTT. It encodes CASSSSRQGNSPLHF.

The chain employs TRBV6-5 and TRBJ1-1; D unclear. The CDR3 is 13 amino acids. V gave up 2 bases and J gave up 4 bases, with 8 bases separating them. The germline V gene has CDR1 MNHEY and CDR2 SVGAGI. For the CDR3, the DNA is TGTGCCAGCAGTTACGAGGGCAGCACTGAAGCTTTCTTT. It translates to CASSYEGSTEAFF.

The genes are TRBV18 and TRBJ1-5; weak D call: TRBD1 (5 bases). CDR3 length: 14 residues. Trimming took off 0 bases at V and 3 bases at J, with 6 bases between the two ends. CDR1 and CDR2 (germline): KGHSH, LQKENI. Written as DNA, the CDR3 is TGTGCCAGCTCACCACCGACAGTCAATCAGCCCCAGCATTTT. This translates into CASSPPTVNQPQHF. Drawing the rest from reference TRBV18 and TRBJ1-5, the complete variable domain is NAGVMQNPRHLVRRRGQEARLRCSPMKGHSHVYWYRQLPEEGLKFMVYLQKENIIDESGMPKERFSAEFPKEGPSILRIQQVVRGDSAAYFCASSPPTVNQPQHFGDGTRLSIL.

In this sample, this clonotype turned up a few times. The V call is TRBV29-1, the J call TRBJ1-1, with D tentatively TRBD1 (6 bases). The CDR3 is 12 amino acids. CDR1 SQVTM and CDR2 ANQGSEA come from the germline V gene. V was trimmed by 6 bases and J by 1 base, leaving 9 bases between them. CDR3 DNA sequence: TGCAGCGTGTCGACAGGGAACACTGAAGCTTTCTTT. It translates to CSVSTGNTEAFF.

This clonotype occurred a few times. Here the CDR3 reads CASSSPQTRDGLLGIYEQYF. CDR3 in DNA: TGTGCCAGCAGCTCACCACAGACCCGGGACGGGCTTCTCGGGATCTACGAGCAGTACTTC. This chain uses TRBV7-9 with TRBJ2-7; either TRBD1 or TRBD2 may supply D (5 bases each). V was cut by 4 bases and J by 3 bases, with 31 bases left in between. From germline, CDR1 is SEHNR and CDR2 FQNEAQ (reference sequence). CDR3 length equals 20 residues.

Details on this clonotype: A much larger clone is a single base away; this may be a read error. It is likely a read error, because the conserved phenylalanine at the end of the CDR3 is missing. V is TRBV12-3 or TRBV12-4 and J is TRBJ2-7; D is undetermined. The V end was cut by 0 bases, the J end by 4 bases, with 7 bases between. The CDR3 runs to 13 residues. This CDR3 reads CASSLAPLYEQYY. Here the CDR3 DNA reads TGTGCCAGCAGTTTAGCCCCATTATACGAGCAGTACTAC.

This clonotype was seen only a few times. The V and J genes are TRBV19 and TRBJ1-5, with D unclear. CDR1 is LNHDA, CDR2 SQIVND, per germline (reference sequence). The CDR3 spans 15 residues. The V and J ends lost 3 bases and 9 bases respectively, with 18 bases between them. The CDR3 DNA reads TGTGCCAGTAGTATGACTTGGAACAACCCCTCGCCCCAGCATTTT. Amino acids: CASSMTWNNPSPQHF.

This clonotype was observed many times. This chain joins TRBV19 and TRBJ2-1; 7 bases match TRBD1. V dropped 6 bases and J dropped 0; count of bases not matched to a gene: 5. Germline loops: CDR1 LNHDA, CDR2 SQIVND (reference sequence). There are 15 residues in the CDR3. CDR3 DNA: TGTGCCAGTAGACTGGACAGGAGCTCCTACAATGAGCAGTTCTTC. Its translation: CASRLDRSSYNEQFF.

This clonotype turned up a few times. Given the absence of the conserved phenylalanine or tryptophan at the CDR3 end, a read error is likely. The rearrangement joins TRBV4-1 to TRBJ2-1, with 10 nucleotides matching TRBD2. CDR1 is MGHRA, CDR2 YSYEKL, per germline. The CDR3 is 16 amino acids. The CDR3 DNA follows: TGTGCCAGCAGCCAAGATCAGCGGGGGGGTCAAAATGAGCAGTTCTTG. It codes for CASSQDQRGGQNEQFL.

The V and J genes are TRBV20-1 and TRBJ2-3; 7 bases align to TRBD2. Germline V gene sequence: CDR1 DFQATT, CDR2 SNEGSKA (reference sequence). This CDR3 has 13 amino acids. CDR3 sequence (DNA): TGCAGGGCTCCCGGTTCGGGAGGAGATACGCAGTATTTT. Translated, it gives CRAPGSGGDTQYF.

The V call is TRBV6-1, the J call TRBJ2-2; 7 nucleotides agree with TRBD1. The CDR3 length is 14 residues. J gave up 0 bases and V 7 bases, and 2 bases lay outside the gene matches. In germline, CDR1 is MNHNS, CDR2 SASEGT. The chain's CDR3 is CASTGQTNTGELFF. CDR3 DNA sequence: TGTGCCAGCACGGGACAGACGAACACCGGGGAGCTGTTTTTT.

J is TRBJ2-1 and V is TRBV27; TRBD2 agrees at 7 bases. CDR3 length: 14 amino acids. Trimming took 5 bases from V and 6 from J; bases not matched to a gene: 7. CDR1 and CDR2 from the germline V gene are MNHEY and SMNVEV (reference sequence). CDR3 bases: TGTGCCAGCAGTGTTACGGGACTAAGCAATGAGCAGTTCTTC. It yields the protein CASSVTGLSNEQFF.

The rearrangement uses TRBV11-2 and TRBJ2-1, with D unclear. Germline V lookup: CDR1 SGHAT, CDR2 FQNNGV. The CDR3 has 18 residues. V was clipped by 5 bases and J by 4 bases, with 24 bases between them. The CDR3 loop reads CASSRWGSPQTPYNEQFF. CDR3 in DNA: TGTGCCAGCAGCCGGTGGGGTTCTCCCCAAACTCCGTACAATGAGCAGTTCTTC.

This chain links TRBV6-2 or TRBV6-3 with TRBJ1-1; 7 bases align to TRBD1. The CDR3 is 14 amino acids. Germline loops: CDR1 MNHEY, CDR2 SVGEGT. V shed 11 bases, J shed 1 base, and the junction held 10 bases outside the gene matches. The CDR3 DNA sequence: TGTGCCTCCCGCCAGGCAGGGGGGAACACTGAAGCTTTCTTT. This encodes CASRQAGGNTEAFF.

The table lists this clonotype with a few counts. The rearrangement links TRBV3-1 to TRBJ1-3; D gene uncertain. From germline, CDR1 is LGHDT and CDR2 YNNKEL (reference sequence). With 6 bases removed from V and 2 bases from J, the gap between germline ends came to 11 bases. This CDR3 contains 14 residues. The DNA of the CDR3 is TGTGCCAGCAGGTCCCGGGGTACTGGAAACACCATATATTTT. This encodes CASRSRGTGNTIYF. Full variable domain (rest looked up from reference TRBV3-1 and TRBJ1-3): DTAVSQTPKYLVTQMGNDKSIKCEQNLGHDTMYWYKQDSKKFLKIMFSYNNKELIINETVPNRFSPKSPDKAHLNLHINSLELGDSAVYFCASRSRGTGNTIYFGEGSWLTVV.

The chain couples TRBV12-3 or TRBV12-4 to TRBJ2-6, with a possible D match to TRBD1 (6 bases). Trimming shortened V by 5 bases and J by 1 base, and 21 bases separated the two germline ends. The CDR3 contains 19 residues. CDR3 sequence (DNA): TGTGCCAGCAGTCCGGGACACTTGGGGAAGGAATCTGGGGCCAACGTCCTGACTTTC. Protein sequence: CASSPGHLGKESGANVLTF.

In its sample, this clonotype was seen a few times. The V and J genes are TRBV7-9 and TRBJ2-6; D call uncertain. Germline assignment: CDR1 SEHNR and CDR2 FQNEAQ (reference sequence). The CDR3 loop spans 15 amino acids. Trimming pared 4 bases from V and 3 bases from J, leaving 10 bases between. CDR3 loop: CASSSLTGGANVLTF. In DNA form, the CDR3 reads TGTGCCAGCAGCTCCCTAACCGGTGGGGCCAACGTCCTGACTTTC.

The J gene is TRBJ1-1, the V gene TRBV12-3 or TRBV12-4; maybe TRBD1 (5 bases). The CDR3 runs to 15 residues. Between the trimmed V and J ends, which lost 6 bases and 1 base, there was a span of 15 bases. The chain's CDR3 is CASRNSGTGNTEAFF. The CDR3 nucleotides are TGTGCCAGCAGGAACTCCGGGACGGGGAACACTGAAGCTTTCTTT.

The chain couples TRBV14 to TRBJ2-7; weak D call: TRBD2 (5 bases). The CDR3 runs to 15 residues. Germline-derived CDR1 and CDR2 are SGHDN and FVKESK. V was cut by 5 bases and J by 4 bases, with 18 bases left in between. DNA for the CDR3: TGTGCCAGCAGCACGCCGGGAAGCCCACCTTACGAGCAGTACTTC. Translated, it gives CASSTPGSPPYEQYF.

This clonotype turned up a few times. The V and J genes are TRBV7-9 and TRBJ2-7; tentatively, D is TRBD1 (6 bases). Between the trimmed V and J ends, which lost 4 bases and 1 base, there was a span of 17 bases. This CDR3 spans 16 amino acids. Germline V gene lookup returns CDR1 SEHNR and CDR2 FQNEAQ (reference sequence). CDR3 residues: CASSSNQGPTSYEQYF. The DNA for the CDR3 is TGTGCCAGCAGCTCCAATCAGGGGCCGACTTCCTACGAGCAGTACTTC.

The CDR3 spells CSASRSTGARQETQYF. The DNA of the CDR3 is TGCAGTGCTAGCCGCTCGACAGGGGCCCGCCAAGAGACCCAGTACTTC. The chain recombines TRBV20-1 with TRBJ2-5; TRBD1 matches 8 bases. Germline assignment: CDR1 DFQATT and CDR2 SNEGSKA (reference sequence). The CDR3 runs 16 residues. The junction had 10 bases not matched to a gene; V was cut back by 3 bases and J by 1 base.

Regarding this clonotype: An end of the junction does not agree with germline; a read error may underlie this. The V and J genes are TRBV7-7 and TRBJ2-7, with 10 bases matching TRBD1. Looked up from germline, CDR1 is SSHAT and CDR2 is FNYEAQ (reference sequence). This CDR3 comprises 13 residues. The CDR3: CASSLTGGGEQYF. Written as DNA, the CDR3 is TGTGCTAGCAGCTTGACAGGGGGCGGCGAGCAGTACTTC.

The chain joins TRBV2 to TRBJ2-5, with D tentatively TRBD2 (6 bases). Germline V gives CDR1 SNHLY, CDR2 FYNNEI. The CDR3 runs to 13 residues. With 4 bases removed from V and 3 bases from J, the gap between germline ends came to 9 bases. Here the CDR3 DNA reads TGTGCCAGCAGTGGGGGGGTCAAAGAGACCCAGTACTTC. Its protein is CASSGGVKETQYF.

This clonotype was observed at least ten times. This chain joins TRBV7-8 and TRBJ1-6; 8 nucleotides align to TRBD1. Germline CDR1 SGHVS, CDR2 FQNEAQ. The CDR3 consists of 16 residues. With 4 bases clipped from V and 6 bases from J, the junction kept 8 bases outside the gene matches. Written as DNA, the CDR3 is TGTGCCAGCAGCTCCTACAGGGGGACACCTAATTCACCCCTCCACTTT. It encodes CASSSYRGTPNSPLHF.